This T cell receptor (beta chain) is from a study of blood T cell repertoires in COVID-19. As for the study in general: Acute and convalescent COVID-19 specimens originated in the United States, Italy and Spain.

Clones were read by immunoSEQ multiplex PCR, and TCRdb kept only the in-frame ones, dropping some. The table records hundreds of thousands of clones, approximately 90% of them present only once. Participants, about 18 to 90 years old, spanned under 25 US areas. Participant-reported clinical history was the basis for cohort assignment. Symptom resolution, clearance, or two negative PCRs marked the recovered donors of Cohort 3. Germline-derived CDR1 and CDR2 are SGHVS and FQNEAQ. This CDR3 is built from 14 residues. With 0 bases clipped from V and 5 bases from J, the junction kept 0 bases outside the gene matches.

The sample taken for sequencing was PBMCs or T cells enriched from blood (not recorded which). The sequence was obtained from a woman aged 35 to 49 who had recovered from COVID-19. V gene TRBV7-8 combines with J gene TRBJ1-2; 10 bases align to TRBD1. The DNA for the CDR3 is TGTGCCAGCAGCTTAGCGGGACAGGGGTATGGCTACACCTTC. Amino acids: CASSLAGQGYGYTF.